This T cell receptor beta chain originates from a study of shared clonotypes between healthy human individuals. Study overall: Used for every donor were three CD4 naive, three CD4 memory, two CD8 naive and one CD8 memory plate.

Per the original data handling: For the immunoSEQ data, sequences were junction-only without quality scores, so filtering differed. The assay was immunoSEQ multiplex PCR, and TCRdb's table has in-frame clones only and misses some. That table is the source of V, J and clone size, and D and trimming were worked out from the DNA. The repertoire holds millions of clones, with about 92% as singletons. This CDR3 is 16 amino acids long. V dropped 6 bases and J dropped 5; count of bases not matched to a gene: 7. Germline V gives CDR1 MDHEN, CDR2 SYDVKM. The study enrolled healthy HIV-negative adults without recent acute infections or vaccinations as donors.

Sample: naive CD4+ T cells sorted from blood. Subset in this sample: CD45RA+ positively selected. V usage is TRBV28 and J usage is TRBJ1-4; 12 bases align to TRBD1. This TCR was sampled from a man younger than 30 in good health. The CDR3 sequence: CASSPGQGAGNEKLFF. In nucleotides, the CDR3 is TGTGCCAGCAGCCCGGGACAGGGGGCAGGAAATGAAAAACTGTTTTTT. Full variable domain (outside the CDR3, taken from reference TRBV28 and TRBJ1-4): DVKVTQSSRYLVKRTGEKVFLECVQDMDHENMFWYRQDPGLGLRLIYFSYDVKMKEKGDIPEGYSVSREKKERFSLILESASTNQTSMYLCASSPGQGAGNEKLFFGSGTQLSVL.